This T cell receptor (beta chain) is drawn from a study of OX40 agonist ivuxolimab in advanced cancers. Study-wide context: Ivuxolimab was a fully human IgG2 agonistic monoclonal antibody targeting the costimulatory receptor OX40 (CD134). Partial responses occurred in three dose-escalation patients, of whom one had hepatocellular carcinoma and two had cutaneous melanoma. Peripheral TCRbeta sequencing aimed to test whether ivuxolimab altered TCR sequence diversity and caused clonal T-cell expansion. Of the roughly 52 dose-escalation patients, hepatocellular carcinoma was present in approximately 20, melanoma in roughly 15, renal cell carcinoma in 9 and head and neck cancer in 9. The paper covers the monotherapy dose-escalation part of the phase I ivuxolimab trial, which included N of about 56 patients. Patients were allowed to have had prior anti-PD-1, anti-PD-L1 or anti-CTLA-4 therapy, and 30% to 40% of the dose-escalation patients had been treated with checkpoint inhibitors. Intravenous ivuxolimab was administered to patients every 2 weeks at six dose levels: 0.01, 0.1, 0.3, 1.5, 3 and 10 mg/kg. In the dose-escalation cohort, 65% to 85% of patients were male, and the mean age was 60 years with a range of roughly 20 to 80.

Overall study results and their limits: At doses of 0.1 to 3.0 mg/kg, clonal expansion of both CD4+ and CD8+ blood T cells was observed from baseline to week 6. The antigen specificity of the peripheral T cells that underwent clonal expansion was not determined. In the 0.1-3.0 mg/kg groups, partial responders were among the patients with the lowest normalized peripheral clonal expansion, particularly in CD8+ T cells. On average, CD8+ T cells showed more expanded clones than CD4+ T cells after ivuxolimab. Low levels of normalized T-cell clonal expansion were also seen in some patients who did not respond.

From the germline V gene, CDR1 is SGHTA and CDR2 is FQGNSA. Trimming removed 6 bases from V and 7 bases from J; the gene matches leave 6 bases unexplained. From the cysteine up to the phenylalanine, the CDR3 has a length of 13 residues. Solely the CDR3 DNA is kept, with 39 bases framed from the first base. The trial excluded patients who had a history of autoimmune disease or who were on systemic immunosuppression. Peripheral blood for TCR sequencing was collected from all dose cohorts at baseline, on cycle 4 day 1, and on cycle 7 day 1. Samples came from an open-label, multicenter, first-in-human phase I dose-escalation trial of ivuxolimab. Adults with locally advanced or metastatic melanoma, renal cell, hepatocellular, or head and neck squamous cell carcinoma were enrolled in the trial. Before TCR sequencing, CD4+ and CD8+ T cells were separately sorted from peripheral blood. Genomic DNA was extracted from sorted cells for sequencing of the TCRbeta CDR3 region. The immunoSEQ Assay was used for sequencing of TCRbeta CDR3 regions. TCRdb retrieved this table from immuneACCESS and kept in-frame rearrangements only. Not all clones are present; in checked studies, unresolved V genes account for under half, and no reason is known for the remainder. Here the sample has about 100,000 clones; 91% occur a single time. The ten largest clonotypes hold approximately 0.58% of the sample.

The count of this clone is one. Its antigen is currently not known. Base qualities were left out, and no much larger clone turns up one base away. The origin of this receptor is an adult with an advanced solid tumor such as melanoma, head and neck, liver or kidney cancer. The sequences come from CD4+ or CD8+ T cells sorted from blood, collected in a trial of the OX40 agonist ivuxolimab. The receptor chain draws on TRBV7-2 and TRBJ1-5, and TRBD1 matches 7 of the central bases. The nucleotides are TGTGCCAGCAGAGCCGGACAGGAACAGCCCCAGCATTTT. It translates to CASRAGQEQPQHF. The full variable domain, completed from the reference TRBV7-2 and TRBJ1-5 proteins outside the CDR3, reads GAGVSQSPSNKVTEKGKDVELRCDPISGHTALYWYRQSLGQGLEFLIYFQGNSAPDKSGLPSDRFSAERTGGSVSTLTIQRTQQEDSAVYLCASRAGQEQPQHFGDGTRLSIL.